These 29 T cell receptor beta chains were sequenced from one sample in a study of T cell repertoires in cytomegalovirus infection. MiXCR, applied by TCRdb to the reads, yields one record per CDR3 protein. Of about 310,000 distinct CDR3 sequences listed, around 9.6% were seen once; the top ten hold around 2.6%. Sequenced: PBMCs. The source of these receptors is a human donor in good health (CMV status not recorded). Some clones in this sample may be carry-over from other donors' samples.

This clonotype was found many times. The chain joins TRBV12-3 or TRBV12-4 to TRBJ2-3; 13 bases agree with TRBD2. Losses at the gene ends were 5 bases for V and 3 bases for J; bases not matched to a gene: 2. There are 15 residues in the CDR3. In DNA, the CDR3 is TGTGCCAGCAGTCCGACTAGCGGGGGGACAGATACGCAGTATTTT. It is translated as CASSPTSGGTDTQYF.

In this sample, this clonotype turned up many times. The rearrangement links TRBV12-3 or TRBV12-4 to TRBJ1-1, with a possible D match to TRBD1 (5 bases). This CDR3 has 14 amino acids. V lost 4 bases to trimming and J lost 1 base, with 10 bases between them. CDR3 bases: TGTGCCAGCAGTTCCCGGGGACCGAACACTGAAGCTTTCTTT. The encoded protein is CASSSRGPNTEAFF.

The chain employs TRBV20-1 and TRBJ2-1; D is unclear. Trimming pared 6 bases from V and 2 bases from J, leaving 17 bases between. The length of the CDR3 is 15 residues. The germline gives CDR1 DFQATT, CDR2 SNEGSKA (reference sequence). CDR3: CSARPITAAYNEQFF. DNA of the CDR3: TGCAGTGCCCGTCCCATAACGGCGGCCTACAATGAGCAGTTCTTC.

The chain employs TRBV20-1 and TRBJ2-2; D uncertain. CDR1 is DFQATT and CDR2 is SNEGSKA in the germline V gene (reference sequence). V shed 3 bases and J shed 5 bases, with 13 bases lying between them. This CDR3 is built from 14 residues. The CDR3 region has the DNA TGCAGTGCTAGTTCATACGGCGGTACCGGGGAGCTGTTTTTT. Its translation is CSASSYGGTGELFF.

This clonotype has only a few counts. The chain joins TRBV28 to TRBJ2-1; D gene uncertain. CDR3 length: 16 residues. Trimming left V 2 bases short and J 10 bases short, with 21 bases between. Germline lookup yields CDR1 MDHEN and CDR2 SYDVKM. Here the CDR3 reads CASSLERRKVGYEQFF. The CDR3 region has the DNA TGTGCCAGCAGTTTAGAACGCAGGAAGGTTGGATACGAGCAGTTCTTC.

This clonotype appeared many times. The V call is TRBV7-9, the J call TRBJ1-2, with 12 bases aligning to TRBD1. V lost 4 bases, J lost 4 bases, and 7 bases stayed unmatched. CDR1 is SEHNR, CDR2 FQNEAQ, per germline (reference sequence). This CDR3 contains 16 residues. In nucleotides, the CDR3 is TGTGCCAGCAGCTCCATGCCGGGACAGGGGGCCTATGGCTACACCTTC. It codes for CASSSMPGQGAYGYTF.

This clonotype came up many times. The rearrangement links TRBV5-4 to TRBJ1-1; 11 nucleotides agree with TRBD1. The CDR3 loop spans 15 amino acids. Germline loops: CDR1 SGHNT, CDR2 YYREEE (reference sequence). V trimming: 3 bases; J trimming: 3 bases; junction bases outside the gene matches: 4. Here the CDR3 reads CASSWTGGSDTEAFF. The DNA for the CDR3 is TGTGCCAGCAGCTGGACAGGGGGCTCGGACACTGAAGCTTTCTTT.

This clonotype has a count of ten or more. V gene TRBV7-9 combines with J gene TRBJ2-5; perhaps TRBD1 as D (6 bases). The length of the CDR3 is 14 residues. Trimming left V 5 bases short and J 5 bases short, with 15 bases between. Germline V gene lookup returns CDR1 SEHNR and CDR2 FQNEAQ (reference sequence). CDR3 protein: CASSQGQSVETQYF. The CDR3 region has the DNA TGTGCCAGCAGCCAAGGACAGTCGGTGGAGACCCAGTACTTC.

The chain carries TRBV9 and TRBJ1-1; tentatively, D is TRBD1 (6 bases). In germline, CDR1 is SGDLS, CDR2 YYNGEE. V shed 0 bases and J shed 8 bases, with 11 bases lying between them. The CDR3 length is 13 residues. In nucleotides, the CDR3 is TGTGCCAGCAGCGTAGCCGCGGGGGGCGAAGCTTTCTTT. Residues: CASSVAAGGEAFF.

This clonotype was counted ten times or more. The chain employs TRBV6-1 and TRBJ1-2; D gene unclear. This CDR3 is built from 16 residues. The V gene lost 6 bases and the J gene lost 1 base, with 18 bases spanning the gap. CDR1 and CDR2 (germline): MNHNS, SASEGT. The DNA for the CDR3 is TGTGCCAGCAGCTCCCGGGGTAGAGATTATAACTATGGCTACACCTTC. As protein: CASSSRGRDYNYGYTF.

Remarks on this clonotype: Since a much larger clone is just one base distant, this may be a read error. This chain uses TRBV5-8 with TRBJ1-2; no definite D call. Germline V lookup: CDR1 SGHTS, CDR2 YDEGEE. The CDR3 covers 13 residues. CDR3 loop: CASSLTEDYGNTF. CDR3 DNA sequence: TGTGCCAGCAGCTTGACGGAAGATTATGGCAACACCTTC.

Ten or more counts support this clonotype. J is TRBJ2-5 and V is TRBV7-8, with 9 bases fitting TRBD1. J was trimmed by 4 bases and V by 6 bases; bases with no gene match: 21. CDR1 SGHVS and CDR2 FQNEAQ come from the germline V gene. This CDR3 is built from 19 residues. The CDR3 sequence: CASSFGPGQGKIFGETQYF. The CDR3 DNA reads TGTGCCAGCAGTTTCGGACCGGGACAGGGAAAAATTTTCGGAGAGACCCAGTACTTC.

This rearrangement joins TRBV29-1 to TRBJ2-3; unclear D gene. CDR3 length: 13 amino acids. From germline, CDR1 is SQVTM and CDR2 ANQGSEA. Trimming stripped 5 bases from V and 0 bases from J, with 9 bases between. CDR3 nucleotides: TGCAGCGTTTTTACTCCTAGCACAGATACGCAGTATTTT. Translated, it gives CSVFTPSTDTQYF.

This clonotype has a count of ten or more. This chain joins TRBV7-6 and TRBJ2-2; the D gene is possibly TRBD1 (6 bases). Trimming removed 1 base at V and 6 bases at J, with 9 bases between. This CDR3 comprises 14 residues. Germline V gene lookup returns CDR1 SGHVS and CDR2 FNYEAQ. This CDR3 is CASSLGTEAGELFF. The DNA for the CDR3 is TGTGCCAGCAGCTTAGGGACAGAAGCCGGGGAGCTGTTTTTT.

This clonotype has just a few counts. The V and J genes are TRBV29-1 and TRBJ1-1; D gene uncertain. The CDR3 extends over 12 amino acids. The V and J ends lost 4 bases and 0 bases respectively, with 6 bases between them. Germline CDR1 SQVTM, CDR2 ANQGSEA. This CDR3 is CSVAWVNTEAFF. The CDR3, as DNA: TGCAGCGTTGCCTGGGTGAACACTGAAGCTTTCTTT.

This clonotype came up many times. CDR3 region: CSASDSPYGYTF. The CDR3 DNA is TGCAGTGCTTCGGACAGCCCCTATGGCTACACCTTC. The chain employs TRBV20-1 and TRBJ1-2; D is perhaps TRBD1 (6 bases). Trimming left V 5 bases short and J 4 bases short, with 11 bases between. CDR1 is DFQATT and CDR2 is SNEGSKA in the germline V gene (reference sequence). This CDR3 comprises 12 residues.

This rearrangement joins TRBV18 to TRBJ2-7, with 8 bases lining up with TRBD1. Germline V gives CDR1 KGHSH, CDR2 LQKENI. Trimming took 2 bases from V and 5 from J; bases not matched to a gene: 8. The CDR3 spans 15 residues. The CDR3 loop reads CASSPVRGRWNEQYF. CDR3 nucleotides: TGTGCCAGCTCACCAGTCAGGGGGCGGTGGAACGAGCAGTACTTC.

Ten or more counts support this clonotype. The genes are TRBV6-5 and TRBJ2-2, with D possibly being TRBD2 (7 bases). The CDR3 sequence is 15 residues long. The ends were cut back, 2 bases at V and 6 bases at J, with 13 bases in the middle. Germline values: CDR1 MNHEY, CDR2 SVGAGI. The CDR3 nucleotides read TGTGCCAGCAGTTACATAGGGGGGGTTGCCGGGGAGCTGTTTTTT. Translating gives CASSYIGGVAGELFF.

This clonotype was picked up many times. This sequence joins TRBV7-6 and TRBJ2-2; TRBD1 matches 7 bases. Germline-derived CDR1 and CDR2 are SGHVS and FNYEAQ. V lost 5 bases to trimming and J lost 1 base; unmatched junction nucleotides: 7. The CDR3 totals 16 residues. In DNA, the CDR3 is TGTGCCAGCAGCATACAGGGGTATGGGAACACCGGGGAGCTGTTTTTT. Protein sequence: CASSIQGYGNTGELFF.

This clonotype was seen repeatedly, ten times or more. This rearrangement joins TRBV28 to TRBJ2-2; TRBD1 matches at 11 bases. J lost 6 bases, V lost 5 bases, and 2 bases had no gene match. The CDR3 loop spans 14 amino acids. CDR1 and CDR2 from the germline V gene are MDHEN and SYDVKM. CDR3 sequence reads: CASSRTGGSGELFF. As DNA, the CDR3 is TGTGCCAGCAGTAGGACAGGGGGCTCCGGGGAGCTGTTTTTT.

This clonotype was detected ten times or more. The chain links TRBV6-6 to TRBJ1-1; 7 nucleotides agree with TRBD1. The V gene's germline CDR1 is MNHNY and CDR2 SVGAGI (reference sequence). The V segment lost 2 bases and the J segment 0 bases; nucleotides outside the gene matches: 6. The CDR3 runs 16 residues. CDR3 loop: CASSYPLQGMNTEAFF. The CDR3, as DNA: TGTGCCAGCAGTTACCCATTACAGGGGATGAACACTGAAGCTTTCTTT.

This chain joins TRBV2 and TRBJ2-1, with TRBD2 identical over 10 bases. Germline values: CDR1 SNHLY, CDR2 FYNNEI. The CDR3 totals 14 residues. V lost 6 bases to trimming and J lost 6 bases; unmatched junction nucleotides: 5. CDR3 bases: TGTGCCAGCAGAGGACTAGCGGTTGTCAATGAGCAGTTCTTC. Translating it yields CASRGLAVVNEQFF.

The table lists this clonotype with many counts. The chain links TRBV7-6 to TRBJ2-1, with D perhaps assigned TRBD1 or TRBD2 (5 bases each). CDR1 is SGHVS and CDR2 is FNYEAQ in the germline V gene. V was trimmed by 0 bases and J by 2 bases, leaving 11 bases between them. This CDR3 spans 16 amino acids. CDR3 coding DNA: TGTGCCAGCAGCTTAGCCGGGACGGGGACCTACAATGAGCAGTTCTTC. It translates to CASSLAGTGTYNEQFF.

This clonotype was found many times. The chain joins TRBV12-3 or TRBV12-4 to TRBJ1-2; TRBD1 aligns across 8 bases. V dropped 1 base and J dropped 3; count of bases not matched to a gene: 7. CDR3 length: 16 residues. DNA of the CDR3: TGTGCCAGCAGTTTAGACTACAGGGGGGGTTACTATGGCTACACCTTC. Amino acid sequence: CASSLDYRGGYYGYTF.

This clonotype has a handful of counts. The rearrangement joins TRBV5-5 to TRBJ2-1; 11 nucleotides line up with TRBD2. The CDR3 totals 15 residues. Unmatched junction bases numbered 3, after V lost 2 bases and J lost 5 bases. Germline-derived CDR1 and CDR2 are SGHKS and YYEKEE (reference sequence). The CDR3 DNA reads as TGTGCCAGCAGCTTACTAGCGGGGGTAGACAATGAGCAGTTCTTC. Amino acid sequence: CASSLLAGVDNEQFF.

This clonotype has a count of ten or more. The rearrangement uses TRBV28 and TRBJ1-1, with D possibly being TRBD1 (6 bases). The V gene's germline CDR1 is MDHEN and CDR2 SYDVKM. Trimming removed 11 bases from V and 0 bases from J, with 13 bases in between. The CDR3 contains 13 residues. The CDR3 DNA is TGTGCCTGGAGGGGGAGTTTGAACACTGAAGCTTTCTTT. Protein sequence: CAWRGSLNTEAFF. The variable domain in full, with the rest retrieved from reference TRBV28 and TRBJ1-1, is DVKVTQSSRYLVKRTGEKVFLECVQDMDHENMFWYRQDPGLGLRLIYFSYDVKMKEKGDIPEGYSVSREKKERFSLILESASTNQTSMYLCAWRGSLNTEAFFGQGTRLTVV.

This chain joins TRBV6-6 and TRBJ2-1, with a weak D call TRBD2 (6 bases). This CDR3 spans 13 amino acids. V was cut by 6 bases and J by 9 bases, with 15 bases left in between. CDR1 MNHNY and CDR2 SVGAGI come from the germline V gene (reference sequence). CDR3 residues: CASRSGLRGEQFF. In nucleotides, the CDR3 is TGTGCCAGCAGATCCGGACTGCGGGGTGAGCAGTTCTTC.

Many counts were recorded for this clonotype. The chain carries TRBV18 and TRBJ2-2; TRBD2 agrees at 13 bases. Germline V lookup: CDR1 KGHSH, CDR2 LQKENI. With V trimmed by 6 bases and J by 0 bases, 4 bases remained unmatched. The CDR3 has 17 residues. For the CDR3, the DNA is TGTGCCAGCTCGTCGACTAGCGGGGGGCCGAACACCGGGGAGCTGTTTTTT. Its translation is CASSSTSGGPNTGELFF.

The gene calls are TRBV12-3 or TRBV12-4 and TRBJ2-1, with 9 bases lining up with TRBD1. The CDR3 totals 13 residues. J was trimmed by 5 bases and V by 6 bases; bases with no gene match: 2. CDR3 bases: TGTGCCAGCAGCGGACAGGGGAACAATGAGCAGTTCTTC. Encoded protein: CASSGQGNNEQFF.